This T cell receptor beta chain was found in a study of blood T cell repertoires in COVID-19. Study overall: Sites in the United States, Italy and Spain provided acute and convalescent COVID-19 samples.

V shed 11 bases, J shed 2 bases, and the junction held 8 bases outside the gene matches. From germline, CDR1 is ENHRY and CDR2 SYGVKD. This CDR3 has 15 amino acids. Methods used by the authors: Reference gene primer amplification gave estimated nucleated cell counts. Only in-frame clones appear in the TCRdb table, and some are missing; sequencing was by immunoSEQ multiplex PCR. V and J calls plus clone size are reproduced from that table; the DNA served to infer D and trimming. The table lists approximately 300,000 clones, under 85% of them singletons. Enrolment of Seattle patients took place during active infection, and they were followed longitudinally.

Sequencing was done on a sample of peripheral blood. This chain links TRBV10-3 with TRBJ2-2; TRBD2 agrees at 10 bases. The receptor's source is a human donor with COVID-19, enrolled during active disease. The donor label of this sample is uncertain. CDR3 sequence: CAATAGGINTGELFF. In DNA, the CDR3 is TGTGCCGCGACAGCGGGAGGGATTAACACCGGGGAGCTGTTTTTT.